What follows are 18 T cell receptor beta chains derived from one specimen sequenced in a study of Ad26.COV2.S vaccination and SARS-CoV-2 variants. This table comes from immunoSEQ multiplex PCR, and its TCRdb copy is limited to in-frame clones, with some not included. The sample contains about 350,000 clones, 88% of which appear only once. Treatment defined: roughly 18 received Ad26.COV2.S at low or high dose, single or two shots; about 5 received placebo; per-sample allocation not given. The study sampled participants on day 63 after the first vaccine or placebo injection. The sequencing here drew on peripheral blood, taken in a trial of Ad26.COV2.S vaccine versus placebo. The receptor source for this set is a person aged 18-65 years who received the Ad26.COV2.S COVID-19 vaccine or a placebo.

V gene TRBV4-2 combines with J gene TRBJ2-3; 7 bases line up with TRBD2. The CDR3 totals 16 residues. V dropped 0 bases and J dropped 0; count of bases not matched to a gene: 3. Germline CDR1 reads LGHNA; CDR2 reads YNFKEQ. CDR3: CASSQEASGSTDTQYF. As DNA, the CDR3 is TGTGCCAGCAGCCAAGAGGCTAGCGGAAGCACAGATACGCAGTATTTT.

This clone was counted ten times or more. The gene calls are TRBV2 and TRBJ1-1, with D possibly TRBD1 on 5 matching bases. Germline loops: CDR1 SNHLY, CDR2 FYNNEI. Trimming pared 0 bases from V and 10 bases from J, leaving 9 bases between. The CDR3 runs 12 residues. This CDR3 reads CASSEARGGAFF. The CDR3 DNA reads TGTGCCAGCAGTGAAGCGCGGGGGGGAGCTTTCTTT.

The V call is TRBV3-1 (or the pseudogene TRBV3-2), the J call TRBJ1-4; tentative D call: TRBD1 (5 bases). CDR1 LGHDT and CDR2 YNNKEL come from the germline V gene (reference sequence). Trimming left V 5 bases short and J 8 bases short, with 21 bases between. The CDR3 consists of 16 residues. CDR3 amino acids: CASSGHPGDYQEKLFF. CDR3 in DNA: TGTGCCAGCAGCGGACATCCGGGGGACTACCAGGAAAAACTGTTTTTT.

This chain links TRBV14 with TRBJ2-2; no reliable D call. CDR1 and CDR2 (germline): SGHDN, FVKESK. The length of the CDR3 is 13 residues. V lost 7 bases and J 6 bases, leaving 12 bases between the germline ends. CDR3 DNA: TGTGCCAGCAACCCCGTGGGGTCCGGGGAGCTGTTTTTT. Protein sequence: CASNPVGSGELFF.

Regarding this clone: Other DNA variants within this sample encode the same CDR3. The rearrangement joins TRBV7-2 to TRBJ2-7; 8 bases map to TRBD1. The CDR3 has 14 residues. Looked up from germline, CDR1 is SGHTA and CDR2 is FQGNSA. V was clipped by 5 bases and J by 2 bases; unmatched bases: 5. This chain's CDR3 is CASSPGQGPYEQYF. In DNA, the CDR3 is TGTGCCAGCAGCCCTGGACAGGGCCCCTACGAGCAGTACTTC.

This sequence joins TRBV7-8 and TRBJ1-1, with D unclear. The germline CDR1 and CDR2 sequences are SGHVS and FQNEAQ. The CDR3 is made up of 14 amino acids. V was shortened by 0 bases and J by 6 bases, with 11 bases between the two germline ends. CDR3 loop: CASSLAGETAEAFF. CDR3 sequence (DNA): TGTGCCAGCAGCTTAGCCGGGGAAACCGCTGAAGCTTTCTTT.

The rearrangement joins TRBV15 to TRBJ1-1, with a possible D match to TRBD1 (5 bases). This CDR3 is built from 16 residues. The V end was cut by 1 base, the J end by 0 bases, with 12 bases between. Germline values: CDR1 LNHNV, CDR2 YYDKDF (reference sequence). CDR3 bases: TGTGCCACCAGCAGAGGGGCCGGGGGATTGAACACTGAAGCTTTCTTT. Protein: CATSRGAGGLNTEAFF.

The rearrangement uses TRBV19 and TRBJ1-1; the D is unclear. The germline V gene has CDR1 LNHDA and CDR2 SQIVND (reference sequence). With 5 bases removed from V and 0 bases from J, the gap between germline ends came to 7 bases. This CDR3 is built from 13 residues. Here the CDR3 reads CASSPHLNTEAFF. The CDR3 DNA reads as TGTGCCAGTAGTCCTCATCTGAACACTGAAGCTTTCTTT.

V usage is TRBV3-1 (or the pseudogene TRBV3-2) and J usage is TRBJ1-5; D call uncertain. Trimming removed 1 base at V and 5 bases at J, with 12 bases between. The CDR3 has 15 residues. From germline, CDR1 is LGHDT and CDR2 YNNKEL (reference sequence). CDR3 in DNA: TGTGCCAGCAGCCAAGTCGGCGGGAGTGATCAGCCCCAGCATTTT. It translates to CASSQVGGSDQPQHF.

V gene TRBV6-2 or TRBV6-3 combines with J gene TRBJ1-1; D unclear. Trimming took 2 bases from V and 4 from J, leaving 5 bases between them. The germline gives CDR1 MNHEY, CDR2 SVGEGT. The CDR3 loop spans 12 amino acids. The CDR3 sequence: CASSYLSTEAFF. CDR3 coding DNA: TGTGCCAGCAGTTACCTGTCCACTGAAGCTTTCTTT.

CDR3 region: CASRAPGQGNYEQYF. CDR3 sequence (DNA): TGTGCCAGCAGGGCACCGGGACAGGGGAACTACGAGCAGTACTTC. The gene calls are TRBV28 and TRBJ2-7, with 10 bases fitting TRBD1. Germline CDR1 and CDR2: MDHEN and SYDVKM. This CDR3 has 15 amino acids. The J segment lost 3 bases and the V segment lost 6 bases, leaving 8 bases of the junction unmatched.

The chain links TRBV29-1 to TRBJ2-1; 8 bases fit TRBD2. The CDR3 has 16 amino acids. Germline V lookup: CDR1 SQVTM, CDR2 ANQGSEA. V shed 0 bases, J shed 6 bases, and the junction held 10 bases outside the gene matches. The CDR3 protein is CSVEDGTAGLGNEQFF. As DNA, the CDR3 is TGCAGCGTTGAAGATGGGACGGCGGGACTAGGCAATGAGCAGTTCTTC.

The genes are TRBV4-3 and TRBJ2-3; the D is unclear. This CDR3 region has 13 residues. V was cut by 0 bases and J by 7 bases, with 8 bases left in between. Germline V lookup: CDR1 LGHNA, CDR2 YSLEER. This CDR3 reads CASSQDRHYTQYF. DNA of the CDR3: TGCGCCAGCAGCCAAGATCGGCATTATACGCAGTATTTT.

The gene calls are TRBV3-1 (or the pseudogene TRBV3-2) and TRBJ1-1, with a weak D call TRBD1 (5 bases). Trimming removed 1 base from V and 8 bases from J, with 11 bases in between. In germline, CDR1 is LGHDT, CDR2 YNNKEL (reference sequence). The CDR3 contains 13 residues. The CDR3 coding sequence is TGTGCCAGCAGCCAAGGGAGAGGGGTCGAAGCTTTCTTT. Protein: CASSQGRGVEAFF.

This chain connects TRBV5-8 to TRBJ1-5; D is undetermined. Trimming took 0 bases from V and 7 from J, leaving 8 bases between them. The CDR3 extends over 13 amino acids. Germline lookup yields CDR1 SGHTS and CDR2 YDEGEE. CDR3: CASSLAEMQPQHF. CDR3 nucleotide sequence: TGTGCCAGCAGCTTGGCCGAAATGCAGCCCCAGCATTTT.

The chain uses TRBV12-5 and TRBJ2-3; D gene unclear. Trimming took off 6 bases at V and 6 bases at J, with 16 bases between the two ends. This CDR3 comprises 14 residues. In germline, CDR1 is LGHNT, CDR2 FRNRAP. The CDR3 region has the DNA TGTGCTAGTGGGCCGGGCCGAGGTAGGGATACGCAGTATTTT. Amino acid sequence: CASGPGRGRDTQYF.

V and J are TRBV10-3 and TRBJ2-2; TRBD2 might be the D (7 bases). The CDR3 length is 16 residues. The V end was cut by 6 bases, the J end by 4 bases, with 18 bases between. CDR1 and CDR2 from the germline V gene are ENHRY and SYGVKD. The CDR3 region is CAIRTYWGGGTGELFF. CDR3 DNA sequence: TGTGCCATCAGAACGTACTGGGGGGGCGGCACCGGGGAGCTGTTTTTT.

This sequence joins TRBV2 and TRBJ2-2; 9 bases match TRBD1. Losses at the gene ends were 8 bases for V and 3 bases for J; bases not matched to a gene: 7. Per germline, CDR1 SNHLY and CDR2 FYNNEI. The CDR3 is 15 residues long. This chain's CDR3 is CASVWTGADTGELFF. The CDR3 DNA sequence: TGTGCCAGCGTGTGGACAGGGGCGGACACCGGGGAGCTGTTTTTT.